This entry concerns a single T cell receptor (beta chain). The data originate from a study of blood T cell repertoires in COVID-19. Study at large: The samples span acute and convalescent COVID-19 from the United States, Italy and Spain. The cDNA or gDNA used as material had been derived from T cells, B-cell-depleted T cells, or PBMCs.

In the original analysis: Quantification of nucleated cells was approximated via reference gene primer amplification. Sequencing was performed with immunoSEQ multiplex PCR; in TCRdb, only in-frame clones are kept and a portion is missing. D and trimming were read from the DNA, whereas the V and J calls and clone size are those reported in that table. The sample contains some 200,000 clones, about 75% of which appear only once. The trim removed 1 base at V and 7 bases at J, leaving 10 bases unmatched. From germline, CDR1 is SGHTA and CDR2 FQGNSA. There are 17 residues in the CDR3. The chain links TRBV7-2 to TRBJ2-2; 9 bases are a match to TRBD1. The sequencing input was peripheral blood. The sequence came from a woman aged 70-85 years with acute or convalescent COVID-19. CDR3 protein: CASSLEGTGGGGGELFF. The CDR3 region has the DNA TGTGCCAGCAGCTTAGAGGGTACAGGGGGCGGCGGCGGGGAGCTGTTTTTT.